The 20 T cell receptor beta chains given below trace back to one sample, sequenced in a study of blood T cell repertoires in COVID-19. Repertoires were generated with immunoSEQ multiplex PCR, while TCRdb's copy carries only in-frame clones and drops some. The sample shows around 100,000 clones, about nine tenths of them seen only once. Sequencing used peripheral blood. These receptors originate from a man aged 50-59 years with acute or convalescent COVID-19.

The gene calls are TRBV12-2 and TRBJ1-2. TRBV12-2 is shown as a pseudogene. The CDR3 runs to 16 residues. In DNA form, the CDR3 reads TGTGCAAGTCGCCTCACCGGGCGGGGGGTCTACTATGGCTACACCTTC. Protein sequence: CASRLTGRGVYYGYTF.

This clone was seen more than once but under ten times. The chain recombines TRBV7-9 with TRBJ2-7, with D unresolved. The CDR3 loop spans 14 amino acids. V lost 1 base to trimming and J lost 1 base, with 8 bases between them. Germline CDR1 reads SEHNR; CDR2 reads FQNEAQ (reference sequence). The CDR3 region has the DNA TGTGCCAGCAGCTTAGGGTCCGGTTCCTACGAGCAGTACTTC. It yields the protein CASSLGSGSYEQYF.

This clone occurred once. The chain has TRBV6-5 and TRBJ1-1; D not certain. This CDR3 comprises 14 residues. The germline gives CDR1 MNHEY, CDR2 SVGAGI. The V and J ends lost 5 bases and 2 bases respectively, with 12 bases between them. The CDR3 loop reads CASSPWTGNTEAFF. The CDR3 nucleotides are TGTGCCAGCAGTCCCTGGACGGGAAACACTGAAGCTTTCTTT.

The genes are TRBV9 and TRBJ2-4, with 9 bases lining up with TRBD2. From germline, CDR1 is SGDLS and CDR2 YYNGEE. The J segment lost 0 bases and the V segment lost 2 bases, leaving 3 bases of the junction unmatched. The CDR3 runs to 16 residues. CDR3 region: CASSVTSGLAKNIQYF. The CDR3 bases are TGTGCCAGCAGCGTTACTAGCGGGTTAGCCAAAAACATTCAGTACTTC.

The genes are TRBV19 and TRBJ2-2; D possibly corresponds to TRBD2 (7 bases). The germline V and J ends were trimmed by 3 bases and 3 bases, with 11 bases remaining between them. This CDR3 is built from 15 residues. The V gene's germline CDR1 is LNHDA and CDR2 SQIVND (reference sequence). The CDR3 loop is CASSMGGTHTGELFF. The CDR3 DNA follows: TGTGCCAGTAGTATGGGGGGGACACACACCGGGGAGCTGTTTTTT.

This clone was detected once. This chain uses TRBV4-1 with TRBJ2-7, with 7 bases that match TRBD1. The J segment lost 2 bases and the V segment lost 3 bases, leaving 13 bases of the junction unmatched. Germline loops: CDR1 MGHRA, CDR2 YSYEKL. This CDR3 spans 17 amino acids. The CDR3 here is CASSHPRQGLGAYEQYF. In DNA, the CDR3 is TGCGCCAGCAGCCATCCCAGACAGGGATTAGGGGCCTACGAGCAGTACTTC.

This chain links TRBV7-9 with TRBJ1-1, with 8 bases identical to TRBD1. Trimming removed 1 base from V and 3 bases from J; junction bases left unmatched: 4. CDR1 is SEHNR, CDR2 FQNEAQ, per germline (reference sequence). This CDR3 spans 15 amino acids. The CDR3: CASSLGTGWYTEAFF. The CDR3 coding sequence is TGTGCCAGCAGCTTAGGGACAGGGTGGTACACTGAAGCTTTCTTT.

The genes are TRBV7-2 and TRBJ2-6, with D maybe TRBD1 (5 bases). The CDR3 extends over 16 amino acids. V dropped 2 bases and J dropped 0 bases, with 8 bases sitting between them. Germline V gene data show CDR1 as SGHTA and CDR2 as FQGNSA. CDR3 bases: TGTGCCAGCAGCTTAAGGGGCGGCTCTGGGGCCAACGTCCTGACTTTC. Its protein is CASSLRGGSGANVLTF.

The CDR3 reads CASLPGPGTEVHSNYGYTF. CDR3 nucleotide sequence: TGTGCCAGCTTGCCTGGGCCGGGGACAGAAGTCCATTCAAACTATGGCTACACCTTC. The chain couples TRBV11-2 to TRBJ1-2, with 7 nucleotides matching TRBD1. V shed 8 bases, J shed 2 bases, and the junction held 23 bases outside the gene matches. Germline V gives CDR1 SGHAT, CDR2 FQNNGV. This CDR3 comprises 19 residues.

This clone has only one observation. The chain is built from TRBV11-2 and TRBJ2-3; 7 bases match TRBD2. From germline, CDR1 is SGHAT and CDR2 FQNNGV. The J segment lost 2 bases and the V segment lost 1 base, leaving 0 bases of the junction unmatched. The CDR3 has 14 amino acids. The CDR3 nucleotides read TGTGCCAGCAGCTTAGGACTAGCCACAGATACGCAGTATTTT. It codes for CASSLGLATDTQYF.

This clone is a singleton in its sample. V usage is TRBV21-1 and J usage is TRBJ1-5; TRBD1, as called in the table, went unchecked against the DNA. TRBV21-1 is given as a pseudogene. This CDR3 has 16 amino acids. The CDR3 sequence: CASSKDGTGWHQPQHF. DNA for the CDR3: TGTGCCAGCAGCAAAGACGGGACAGGGTGGCATCAGCCCCAGCATTTT.

The chain couples TRBV7-2 to TRBJ2-3; 14 positions agree with TRBD2. Germline lookup yields CDR1 SGHTA and CDR2 FQGNSA. Trimming removed 5 bases from V and 2 bases from J; junction bases left unmatched: 6. CDR3 length equals 17 residues. The CDR3 loop is CASSTQGLAGDTDTQYF. CDR3 nucleotides: TGTGCCAGCAGCACCCAGGGACTAGCGGGAGACACAGATACGCAGTATTTT.

The CDR3: CASSGPTSGRSSYNEQFF. CDR3 sequence (DNA): TGCGCCAGCAGTGGGCCGACTAGCGGGCGGAGCTCCTACAATGAGCAGTTCTTC. The chain recombines TRBV10-2 with TRBJ2-1; 10 nucleotides line up with TRBD2. Germline-derived CDR1 and CDR2 are WSHSY and SAAADI. V lost 4 bases to trimming and J lost 0 bases; unmatched junction nucleotides: 9. This CDR3 comprises 18 residues.

This chain links TRBV5-1 with TRBJ2-6, with D possibly matching TRBD1 (7 bases). The CDR3 has 17 residues. CDR1 and CDR2 (germline): SGHRS, YFSETQ. With 3 bases removed from V and 8 bases from J, the gap between germline ends came to 21 bases. The CDR3 spells CASSWRGSQGGTNVLTF. CDR3 DNA sequence: TGCGCCAGCAGCTGGAGGGGCAGCCAGGGGGGAACCAACGTCCTGACTTTC.

The gene calls are TRBV19 and TRBJ2-2; 9 bases are shared with TRBD1. J lost 5 bases, V lost 3 bases, and 7 bases had no gene match. The CDR3 is 16 residues long. Germline assignment: CDR1 LNHDA and CDR2 SQIVND (reference sequence). The CDR3 DNA sequence: TGTGCCAGTAGTATTCCGCGTGACAGGGGGACCGGGGAGCTGTTTTTT. This sequence encodes CASSIPRDRGTGELFF.

The V gene is TRBV2, the J gene TRBJ1-5, with no clear D. The germline V gene encodes CDR1 SNHLY and CDR2 FYNNEI. The CDR3 has 13 amino acids. V gave up 8 bases and J gave up 2 bases, with 10 bases separating them. The CDR3 DNA is TGTGCCAGCGGGGAGGAGGGCAATCAGCCCCAGCATTTT. Translation: CASGEEGNQPQHF.

The chain has TRBV7-2 and TRBJ1-1; TRBD1 matches at 8 bases. Trimming cost V 7 bases and J 2 bases; bases outside gene matches: 12. CDR1 SGHTA and CDR2 FQGNSA come from the germline V gene. The CDR3 is 16 amino acids. The CDR3 DNA sequence: TGTGCCAGCAACTCTCGCCCTGACAGGGGAAACACTGAAGCTTTCTTT. Translating it yields CASNSRPDRGNTEAFF. The complete variable domain, with remaining parts taken from reference TRBV7-2 and TRBJ1-1, reads GAGVSQSPSNKVTEKGKDVELRCDPISGHTALYWYRQSLGQGLEFLIYFQGNSAPDKSGLPSDRFSAERTGGSVSTLTIQRTQQEDSAVYLCASNSRPDRGNTEAFFGQGTRLTVV.

This clone was recorded once. The chain carries TRBV25-1 and TRBJ1-5; D may be TRBD1 (6 bases). The CDR3 extends over 15 amino acids. Germline V CDR1 and CDR2: MGHDK, SYGVNS. Trimming pared 6 bases from V and 3 bases from J, leaving 15 bases between. In DNA, the CDR3 is TGTGCCAGCAGCTCTCGGGACAACCCCAATCAGCCCCAGCATTTT. This sequence encodes CASSSRDNPNQPQHF.

This chain joins TRBV30 and TRBJ2-6, with unresolved D. Trimming shortened V by 0 bases and J by 4 bases, and 13 bases separated the two germline ends. Germline lookup yields CDR1 GTSNPN and CDR2 SVGIG (reference sequence). The CDR3 sequence is 16 residues long. CDR3 sequence (DNA): TGTGCCTGGAGTGTACCAAGAGTATCGGGGGCCAACGTCCTGACTTTC. Encoded protein: CAWSVPRVSGANVLTF.

V and J are TRBV20-1 and TRBJ1-2; D is perhaps TRBD1 (5 bases). The germline CDR1 and CDR2 sequences are DFQATT and SNEGSKA (reference sequence). V shed 6 bases and J shed 4 bases, with 9 bases lying between them. The CDR3 has 11 residues. DNA for the CDR3: TGCAGTGCCGGGGGGGTCTATGGCTACACCTTC. This translates into CSAGGVYGYTF.